These 18 T cell receptor beta chains share one sample of origin, sequenced in a study of OX40 agonist ivuxolimab in advanced cancers. Some clones are missing from TCRdb's copy, which holds only in-frame ones; the method was immunoSEQ multiplex PCR. The repertoire holds about 72,000 clones, with around 92% as singletons. The source was CD4+ or CD8+ T cells sorted from blood, collected in a trial of the OX40 agonist ivuxolimab. The receptor source for this set is an adult with an advanced solid tumor such as melanoma, head and neck, liver or kidney cancer.

This clone has just one count. This chain uses TRBV5-1 with TRBJ1-5; 8 bases agree with TRBD1. Germline V gene sequence: CDR1 SGHRS, CDR2 YFSETQ. CDR3 length: 14 amino acids. The V and J ends lost 5 bases and 6 bases, in that order; junction bases with no gene match: 7. CDR3 coding DNA: TGCGCCAGCAGTCAAGGACAGGGAGGTCAGCCCCAGCATTTT. Amino acids: CASSQGQGGQPQHF.

V and J are TRBV7-9 and TRBJ2-7, with TRBD1 matching 8 bases. The CDR3 loop spans 14 amino acids. Germline V CDR1 and CDR2: SEHNR, FQNEAQ (reference sequence). V trimming: 5 bases; J trimming: 3 bases; junction bases outside the gene matches: 6. The CDR3 loop reads CASSLRTGIYEQYF. The CDR3 DNA is TGTGCCAGCAGCCTCCGGACAGGGATCTACGAGCAGTACTTC.

This chain connects TRBV6-1 to TRBJ1-2, with D unclear. V dropped 1 base and J dropped 7 bases, with 10 bases sitting between them. The CDR3 sequence is 13 residues long. Looked up from germline, CDR1 is MNHNS and CDR2 is SASEGT. The CDR3 loop reads CASSEVQVSGYTF. In DNA form, the CDR3 reads TGTGCCAGCAGTGAAGTACAAGTAAGTGGCTACACCTTC.

J is TRBJ1-2 and V is TRBV18; no firm D call. V was clipped by 9 bases and J by 3 bases, with 11 bases between them. Germline V gene lookup returns CDR1 KGHSH and CDR2 LQKENI. The CDR3 runs 12 residues. The CDR3 bases are TGTGCCAGTTCCGGCACAGACTATGGCTACACCTTC. This translates into CASSGTDYGYTF.

The DNA for the CDR3 is TGTGCCAGCAGTTGGGACCCGGGACACCCTGGAAACACCATATATTTT. Protein sequence: CASSWDPGHPGNTIYF. The J gene is TRBJ1-3, the V gene TRBV28, with D possibly TRBD1 on 6 matching bases. V lost 4 bases and J lost 2, with 15 bases in between. The CDR3 runs 16 residues. Germline loops: CDR1 MDHEN, CDR2 SYDVKM.

V and J are TRBV7-9 and TRBJ2-3; 7 bases are shared with TRBD2. CDR3 size: 15 residues. V was pared by 2 bases and J by 2 bases, with 4 bases of the junction left unmatched. Germline-derived CDR1 and CDR2 are SEHNR and FQNEAQ (reference sequence). Here the CDR3 DNA reads TGTGCCAGCAGCTTAACAGCGGGACTCACAGATACGCAGTATTTT. Its translation: CASSLTAGLTDTQYF.

The genes are TRBV5-1 and TRBJ2-1; D call uncertain. Per germline, CDR1 SGHRS and CDR2 YFSETQ. Trimming stripped 5 bases from V and 0 bases from J, with 15 bases between. The CDR3 extends over 16 amino acids. The DNA for the CDR3 is TGCGCCAGCAGGCGACCTCCACCAAACTCCTACAATGAGCAGTTCTTC. This encodes CASRRPPPNSYNEQFF.

J is TRBJ1-2 and V is TRBV30; tentative D call: TRBD1 (5 bases). Germline loops: CDR1 GTSNPN, CDR2 SVGIG (reference sequence). CDR3 length equals 13 residues. The germline V and J ends were trimmed by 4 bases and 4 bases, with 13 bases remaining between them. The CDR3 DNA is TGTGCCTGGAACCCCGCAGGGACCTATGGCTACACCTTC. Protein product: CAWNPAGTYGYTF.

This clone is categorized as medium-sized. The V gene is TRBV7-9, the J gene TRBJ2-7; TRBD2 aligns across 11 bases. Germline assignment: CDR1 SEHNR and CDR2 FQNEAQ (reference sequence). V trimming: 4 bases; J trimming: 3 bases; junction bases outside the gene matches: 2. This CDR3 is 14 amino acids long. As DNA, the CDR3 is TGTGCCAGCAGCTCGACTAGCGGGGTCTACGAGCAGTACTTC. It specifies CASSSTSGVYEQYF.

The V gene is TRBV2, the J gene TRBJ1-2, with D uncertain. The germline V gene encodes CDR1 SNHLY and CDR2 FYNNEI. This CDR3 is 19 amino acids long. V was clipped by 5 bases and J by 8 bases, with 33 bases between them. CDR3 loop: CASSPAKTRTPDTDWGYTF. CDR3 DNA sequence: TGTGCCAGCAGTCCTGCAAAAACTCGAACCCCCGACACGGATTGGGGCTACACCTTC.

The gene calls are TRBV5-4 and TRBJ2-1, with TRBD2 as a possible D gene (7 bases). There are 18 residues in the CDR3. Trimming pared 4 bases from V and 0 bases from J, leaving 20 bases between. The germline gives CDR1 SGHNT, CDR2 YYREEE (reference sequence). This CDR3 reads CASSPAGGQLSSYNEQFF. As DNA, the CDR3 is TGTGCCAGCAGCCCGGCCGGGGGGCAGCTGAGCTCCTACAATGAGCAGTTCTTC.

V gene TRBV12-5 combines with J gene TRBJ2-3; TRBD2 aligns across 10 bases. The CDR3 is made up of 15 amino acids. V lost 6 bases and J lost 6; bases outside the gene matches: 9. Germline V gene lookup returns CDR1 LGHNT and CDR2 FRNRAP. DNA of the CDR3: TGTGCTAGTGGCCGCGGGACTAGCGACTCGGATACGCAGTATTTT. Its protein product is CASGRGTSDSDTQYF.

The chain is built from TRBV18 and TRBJ2-1; 10 positions match TRBD2. Germline CDR1 and CDR2: KGHSH and LQKENI. The V segment lost 3 bases and the J segment 7 bases; nucleotides outside the gene matches: 6. CDR3 length: 15 amino acids. CDR3 sequence: CASSPKREGRNEQFF. The CDR3 DNA follows: TGTGCCAGCTCACCGAAGCGGGAGGGGAGGAATGAGCAGTTCTTC.

V and J are TRBV2 and TRBJ1-4; D remains unclear. This CDR3 region has 15 residues. Germline V gene sequence: CDR1 SNHLY, CDR2 FYNNEI. Trimming took off 3 bases at V and 0 bases at J, with 8 bases between the two ends. The CDR3 DNA reads TGTGCCAGCAGTGAGGTTTTTGCAACTAATGAAAAACTGTTTTTT. Its translation is CASSEVFATNEKLFF.

This clone was counted once. This rearrangement joins TRBV27 to TRBJ2-6; D may be TRBD1 (5 bases). CDR3 length equals 17 residues. The V end lost 6 bases, the J end lost 0 bases, and 15 bases lay between the germline ends. In germline, CDR1 is MNHEY, CDR2 SMNVEV (reference sequence). CDR3 DNA sequence: TGTGCCAGCAGGTGGGGCCAAGGGCCCTCTGGGGCCAACGTCCTGACTTTC. It encodes CASRWGQGPSGANVLTF.

The chain has TRBV5-1 and TRBJ2-2; unclear D gene. The CDR3 has 15 residues. Germline V CDR1 and CDR2: SGHRS, YFSETQ. Trimming shortened V by 0 bases and J by 1 base, and 7 bases separated the two germline ends. The CDR3 region has the DNA TGCGCCAGCAGCTTGGGGGGTCAGAACACCGGGGAGCTGTTTTTT. This gives the protein CASSLGGQNTGELFF.

As regards this clone: The junction departs from the called germline gene at one end, perhaps through a read error. Other DNA variants within this sample encode the same CDR3. The V and J genes are TRBV5-5 and TRBJ2-7; weak D call: TRBD1 (5 bases). The CDR3 is 12 residues long. CDR1 and CDR2 (germline): SGHKS, YYEKEE (reference sequence). CDR3 in amino acids: CASSLGQYEQYF. The CDR3 coding sequence is TGCGCCAGCAGCTTGGGGCAGTACGAGCAGTACTTC.

The chain links TRBV28 to TRBJ2-6; the match to TRBD1 covers 9 bases. The length of the CDR3 is 16 residues. The germline V gene has CDR1 MDHEN and CDR2 SYDVKM. The V and J ends lost 6 bases and 2 bases, in that order; junction bases with no gene match: 5. CDR3: CASSHRGQTGANVLTF. The CDR3 DNA is TGTGCCAGCAGCCACAGGGGGCAGACTGGGGCCAACGTCCTGACTTTC.